This TCR beta chain is from a study of T cell responses to AZD1222 COVID-19 vaccine. Study findings and constraints: Increased Spike-specific TCR breadth and depth were observed after two AZD1222 doses. Nearly half of unique spike-specific TCRs reportedly avoided B.1.351 and B.1.1.7 mutated regions. Along spike, vaccine-associated CD4 TCRs were found throughout, with dominance at 160-218 and 743-854.

Concerning this clone itself: Its antigen is undetermined.

V lost 6 bases to trimming and J lost 8 bases; unmatched junction nucleotides: 9. The CDR3 covers 14 residues. Germline V gene lookup returns CDR1 MDHEN and CDR2 SYDVKM. Clones were sequenced by immunoSEQ multiplex PCR, and TCRdb holds only the in-frame ones, with some missing. The top ten hold about 1.5% of the sample, which has around 100,000 clones, about nine tenths seen once. The chain couples TRBV28 to TRBJ1-4, with 7 bases lining up with TRBD1. The clonotype originates from an adult in good health. The source was peripheral blood, collected on day 0 of AZD1222 vaccination. The CDR3 loop is CASSKDRVIEKLFF. The CDR3 nucleotides read TGTGCCAGCAGCAAAGACAGGGTGATAGAAAAACTGTTTTTT.